Below are 27 T cell receptor beta chains sequenced from a single sample in a study of blood T cell repertoires in COVID-19. The table came from immunoSEQ multiplex PCR; TCRdb's copy has only in-frame clones and leaves some out. The sample shows fewer than 75,000 clones, approximately 87% of them seen only once. Input material: peripheral blood. The source of these receptors is a man between 45 and 60 years old with active COVID-19.

V usage is TRBV7-9 and J usage is TRBJ1-1; no reliable D call. The V gene lost 4 bases and the J gene lost 1 base, with 13 bases spanning the gap. Germline V gene data show CDR1 as SEHNR and CDR2 as FQNEAQ (reference sequence). The CDR3 runs 15 residues. The CDR3 DNA sequence: TGTGCCAGCAGCTCCAGAAGGCGGGAGAACACTGAAGCTTTCTTT. Translation: CASSSRRRENTEAFF. Looking up the rest from reference TRBV7-9 and TRBJ1-1 gives the full variable domain: DTGVSQNPRHKITKRGQNVTFRCDPISEHNRLYWYRQTLGQGPEFLTYFQNEAQLEKSRLLSDRFSAERPKGSFSTLEIQRTEQGDSAMYLCASSSRRRENTEAFFGQGTRLTVV.

CDR3 DNA: TGTGCCTGGAGTCGGACTCCGACCGGGGAGCTGTTTTTT. It codes for CAWSRTPTGELFF. The gene calls are TRBV30 and TRBJ2-2; a weak D match, TRBD2 (5 bases). Germline CDR1 GTSNPN, CDR2 SVGIG (reference sequence). The CDR3 is made up of 13 amino acids. The ends were cut back, 2 bases at V and 5 bases at J, with 9 bases in the middle.

The rearrangement links TRBV5-1 to TRBJ2-1; 16 bases are a match to TRBD2. The germline V gene has CDR1 SGHRS and CDR2 YFSETQ. The CDR3 runs 19 residues. Germline trimming cut 5 bases from V and 1 base from J; bases unmatched to any gene: 9. The CDR3 sequence: CASRFSGTSGGASYNEQFF. The CDR3 DNA reads as TGCGCCAGCAGATTTTCCGGGACTAGCGGGGGGGCTTCCTACAATGAGCAGTTCTTC.

The CDR3 sequence: CASSRLLYYGYTF. CDR3 DNA: TGTGCCAGCAGTAGACTCCTTTACTATGGCTACACCTTC. The chain links TRBV12-3 or TRBV12-4 to TRBJ1-2; D is unclear. CDR3 length: 13 amino acids. The ends were cut back, 5 bases at V and 3 bases at J, with 10 bases in the middle.

The V and J genes are TRBV7-2 and TRBJ1-1; D gene uncertain. The CDR3 contains 15 residues. CDR1 and CDR2 from the germline V gene are SGHTA and FQGNSA. Between the trimmed V and J ends, which lost 1 base and 10 bases, there was a span of 19 bases. The CDR3 region is CASSLVTLQTSGAFF. In nucleotides, the CDR3 is TGTGCCAGCAGCTTAGTAACTCTACAGACGAGCGGAGCTTTCTTT.

This clone occurred a few times. This chain joins TRBV5-6 and TRBJ1-2; D is uncertain. Trimming shortened V by 6 bases and J by 4 bases, and 19 bases separated the two germline ends. Per germline, CDR1 SGHDT and CDR2 YYEEEE. CDR3 length equals 15 residues. Here the CDR3 reads CASNLAQVRSYGYTF. As DNA, the CDR3 is TGTGCCAGCAACCTGGCTCAGGTGCGCAGCTATGGCTACACCTTC.

The J gene is TRBJ2-1, the V gene TRBV6-5; 7 bases fit TRBD1. Trimming took 10 bases from V and 8 from J; bases not matched to a gene: 11. Germline V gives CDR1 MNHEY, CDR2 SVGAGI. CDR3 length: 13 residues. Written as DNA, the CDR3 is TGTGCCACCTTGGGACAGTTGGGGCATGAGCAGTTCTTC. This codes for CATLGQLGHEQFF.

This clone was seen only once. V gene TRBV7-2 combines with J gene TRBJ2-3, with 8 bases identical to TRBD2. Germline V lookup: CDR1 SGHTA, CDR2 FQGNSA. V trimming: 5 bases; J trimming: 2 bases; junction bases outside the gene matches: 6. This CDR3 is 15 amino acids long. The CDR3 sequence: CASSQSGSNTDTQYF. CDR3 nucleotide sequence: TGTGCCAGCAGCCAGAGCGGGAGCAACACAGATACGCAGTATTTT.

V is TRBV6-2 or TRBV6-3 and J is TRBJ2-7, with 12 bases matching TRBD2. Germline V gives CDR1 MNHEY, CDR2 SVGEGT. Trimming cost V 0 bases and J 3 bases; bases outside gene matches: 3. This CDR3 comprises 16 residues. The CDR3 sequence: CASSYSPTSGSYEQYF. The CDR3, as DNA: TGTGCCAGCAGTTACTCCCCGACTAGCGGGAGCTACGAGCAGTACTTC.

The chain joins TRBV4-2 to TRBJ2-7; maybe TRBD2 (6 bases). This CDR3 contains 16 residues. Between the trimmed V and J ends, which lost 0 bases and 1 base, there was a span of 13 bases. In germline, CDR1 is LGHNA, CDR2 YNFKEQ. In nucleotides, the CDR3 is TGTGCCAGCAGCCAAGACATTGGGACTGTATCCTACGAGCAGTACTTC. Protein: CASSQDIGTVSYEQYF.

The J gene is TRBJ1-5, the V gene TRBV3-1 (or the pseudogene TRBV3-2); TRBD1 might be the D (5 bases). This CDR3 is built from 12 residues. Looked up from germline, CDR1 is LGHDT and CDR2 is YNNKEL (reference sequence). V lost 4 bases, J lost 9 bases, and 10 bases lay in between. As DNA, the CDR3 is TGTGCCAGCAGCCCCATGGGGGGGCCCCAGCATTTT. This sequence encodes CASSPMGGPQHF.

This clone occurred once. V and J are TRBV9 and TRBJ2-2; maybe TRBD2 (6 bases). The CDR3 sequence is 16 residues long. Between the trimmed V and J ends, which lost 4 bases and 0 bases, there was a span of 13 bases. The V gene's germline CDR1 is SGDLS and CDR2 YYNGEE. In nucleotides, the CDR3 is TGTGCCAGCAGCATACGCGGGACCACGAACACCGGGGAGCTGTTTTTT. It encodes CASSIRGTTNTGELFF.

V usage is TRBV5-1 and J usage is TRBJ2-3, with 7 positions matching TRBD1. This CDR3 has 19 residues. Germline trimming cut 0 bases from V and 5 bases from J; bases unmatched to any gene: 18. CDR1 SGHRS and CDR2 YFSETQ come from the germline V gene. CDR3 protein: CASSLVGNRGRSSGDTQYF. CDR3 in DNA: TGCGCCAGCAGCTTGGTGGGGAACAGGGGCCGTAGTTCGGGAGATACGCAGTATTTT.

The chain links TRBV7-9 to TRBJ2-3; the match to TRBD2 covers 13 bases. Germline CDR1 reads SEHNR; CDR2 reads FQNEAQ (reference sequence). V was pared by 4 bases and J by 3 bases, with 1 base of the junction left unmatched. The CDR3 covers 15 residues. In DNA form, the CDR3 reads TGTGCCAGCAGCTCGGGACTAGCGGGAACAGATACGCAGTATTTT. Amino acids: CASSSGLAGTDTQYF.

This chain connects TRBV6-5 to TRBJ2-7; 10 bases are shared with TRBD1. Trimming took 6 bases from V and 2 from J; bases not matched to a gene: 7. The CDR3 contains 15 residues. CDR1 and CDR2 from the germline V gene are MNHEY and SVGAGI. The CDR3 coding sequence is TGTGCCAGCAGCCGGGACAGGGGCGCAACCTACGAGCAGTACTTC. This codes for CASSRDRGATYEQYF.

On this clone itself: Distinct nucleotide sequences in the sample also encode this CDR3. The CDR3 reads CASSLSSNQPQHF. As DNA, the CDR3 is TGTGCCAGCAGTTTATCGAGCAATCAGCCCCAGCATTTT. V is TRBV12-3 or TRBV12-4 and J is TRBJ1-5; D gene ambiguous. The V and J ends lost 2 bases and 1 base respectively, with 3 bases between them. The CDR3 spans 13 residues.

This rearrangement joins TRBV5-1 to TRBJ2-5; 7 nucleotides agree with TRBD1. CDR3 length: 15 amino acids. Germline assignment: CDR1 SGHRS and CDR2 YFSETQ. Trimming removed 2 bases from V and 2 bases from J; junction bases left unmatched: 6. The chain's CDR3 is CASSLTGTVQETQYF. The DNA of the CDR3 is TGCGCCAGCAGCTTAACCGGGACAGTGCAAGAGACCCAGTACTTC.

This clone has only one observation. This rearrangement joins TRBV16 to TRBJ2-7; 14 bases agree with TRBD2. Germline V gene data show CDR1 as KGHSY and CDR2 as FQNENV. The length of the CDR3 is 16 residues. J lost 7 bases, V lost 1 base, and 6 bases had no gene match. This CDR3 reads CASSQFGTSGGGEQYF. CDR3 sequence (DNA): TGTGCCAGCAGCCAATTCGGGACTAGCGGGGGCGGAGAGCAGTACTTC.

V usage is TRBV7-9 and J usage is TRBJ2-7; 7 bases line up with TRBD1. Losses at the gene ends were 2 bases for V and 2 bases for J; bases not matched to a gene: 0. This CDR3 has 13 residues. Germline V gene data show CDR1 as SEHNR and CDR2 as FQNEAQ (reference sequence). DNA for the CDR3: TGTGCCAGCAGCTTACAGGGGGCCTACGAGCAGTACTTC. It yields the protein CASSLQGAYEQYF.

This chain uses TRBV19 with TRBJ2-7; TRBD1 agrees at 10 bases. The junction had 7 bases not matched to a gene; V was cut back by 4 bases and J by 7 bases. In germline, CDR1 is LNHDA, CDR2 SQIVND (reference sequence). This CDR3 has 14 residues. CDR3 DNA: TGTGCCAGTAGTACGGGACAGGGGTTTAGTGAGCAGTACTTC. Protein product: CASSTGQGFSEQYF.

In DNA form, the CDR3 reads TGTGCCAGCAGCCCCGCGGTTGAAGCTTTCTTT. It encodes CASSPAVEAFF. The chain uses TRBV7-9 and TRBJ1-1; no clear D gene. With 5 bases removed from V and 7 bases from J, the gap between germline ends came to 8 bases. The germline V gene encodes CDR1 SEHNR and CDR2 FQNEAQ (reference sequence). The CDR3 spans 11 residues.

Note on this clone: Different DNA sequences within this sample yield the same CDR3. V and J are TRBV5-1 and TRBJ1-4, with a possible D match to TRBD1 (6 bases). The CDR3 contains 14 residues. Trimming cost V 0 bases and J 7 bases, with 10 bases left between them. Per germline, CDR1 SGHRS and CDR2 YFSETQ. The CDR3: CASSLGGLGEKLFF. CDR3 coding DNA: TGCGCCAGCAGCTTGGGGGGGCTTGGTGAAAAACTGTTTTTT.

In its sample, this clone was seen a few times. The J gene is TRBJ1-5, the V gene TRBV12-3 or TRBV12-4; D gene unclear. The CDR3 covers 13 residues. Trimming took 4 bases from V and 3 from J, leaving 7 bases between them. CDR3 nucleotide sequence: TGTGCCAGCAGTTCGAGAAACAATCAGCCCCAGCATTTT. Its translation is CASSSRNNQPQHF.

The rearrangement links TRBV2 to TRBJ2-1; 8 bases match TRBD2. Germline V lookup: CDR1 SNHLY, CDR2 FYNNEI. Unmatched junction bases numbered 7, after V lost 2 bases and J lost 4 bases. The CDR3 sequence is 16 residues long. This chain's CDR3 is CASSERLAGPYNEQFF. CDR3 in DNA: TGTGCCAGCAGTGAAAGGCTAGCGGGTCCTTACAATGAGCAGTTCTTC.

The count of this clone is one. The gene calls are TRBV29-1 and TRBJ1-4, with D perhaps TRBD1 (6 bases). CDR1 is SQVTM and CDR2 is ANQGSEA in the germline V gene. The CDR3 contains 13 residues. V lost 7 bases, J lost 0 bases, and 9 bases lay in between. The CDR3 is CSARGATNEKLFF. The CDR3 nucleotides read TGCAGCGCCAGGGGTGCAACTAATGAAAAACTGTTTTTT. The variable domain in full, with the rest retrieved from reference TRBV29-1 and TRBJ1-4, is SAVISQKPSRDICQRGTSLTIQCQVDSQVTMMFWYRQQPGQSLTLIATANQGSEATYESGFVIDKFPISRPNLTFSTLTVSNMSPEDSSIYLCSARGATNEKLFFGSGTQLSVL.

The V call is TRBV6-6, the J call TRBJ2-1; TRBD2 aligns across 11 bases. The ends lost 0 bases at V and 15 bases at J; junction bases unmatched: 7. Germline values: CDR1 MNHNY, CDR2 SVGAGI (reference sequence). This CDR3 region has 14 residues. The CDR3 DNA sequence: TGTGCCAGCAGTTACTCGCCTAGCGGGGGGCCCTCGTTCTTC. It encodes CASSYSPSGGPSFF.

The V gene is TRBV7-2, the J gene TRBJ1-2, with TRBD1 matching 7 bases. This CDR3 region has 13 residues. CDR1 is SGHTA, CDR2 FQGNSA, per germline. Trimming at V came to 6 bases and at J to 4 bases, leaving 5 bases not matched to a gene. CDR3 sequence (DNA): TGTGCCAGCAGGGACACAGGGGCCTATGGCTACACCTTC. Encoded protein: CASRDTGAYGYTF.